Sequencing of this TCR beta chain was carried out in a study of radiation and T cells in renal cell carcinoma. Study results and caveats: Pretreatment tumor biopsies were lacking, so baseline clonotypes are unknown.

This sample's time point: baseline pretreatment blood. This sample's treatment: 15 Gy SBRT to primary tumor, nephrectomy 4 weeks later. About this clone itself: The antigen is unknown.

Trimming at V came to 1 base and at J to 2 bases, leaving 1 base not matched to a gene. The germline gives CDR1 MNHEY, CDR2 SMNVEV (reference sequence). The CDR3 consists of 14 residues. Using immunoSEQ multiplex PCR, the repertoire was profiled, and TCRdb retains in-frame clones only, with some absent. Of approximately 100,000 clones listed, 65% to 90% are singletons. The specimen comprised blood, sampled from a patient whose treatment included radiotherapy and nephrectomy. V gene TRBV27 combines with J gene TRBJ2-7; 8 bases fit TRBD1. The clonotype was recovered from a man aged 50-59 years with renal cell carcinoma. The CDR3 DNA reads as TGTGCCAGCAGTTTATGGGACAGGCCCTACGAGCAGTACTTC. It is translated as CASSLWDRPYEQYF.